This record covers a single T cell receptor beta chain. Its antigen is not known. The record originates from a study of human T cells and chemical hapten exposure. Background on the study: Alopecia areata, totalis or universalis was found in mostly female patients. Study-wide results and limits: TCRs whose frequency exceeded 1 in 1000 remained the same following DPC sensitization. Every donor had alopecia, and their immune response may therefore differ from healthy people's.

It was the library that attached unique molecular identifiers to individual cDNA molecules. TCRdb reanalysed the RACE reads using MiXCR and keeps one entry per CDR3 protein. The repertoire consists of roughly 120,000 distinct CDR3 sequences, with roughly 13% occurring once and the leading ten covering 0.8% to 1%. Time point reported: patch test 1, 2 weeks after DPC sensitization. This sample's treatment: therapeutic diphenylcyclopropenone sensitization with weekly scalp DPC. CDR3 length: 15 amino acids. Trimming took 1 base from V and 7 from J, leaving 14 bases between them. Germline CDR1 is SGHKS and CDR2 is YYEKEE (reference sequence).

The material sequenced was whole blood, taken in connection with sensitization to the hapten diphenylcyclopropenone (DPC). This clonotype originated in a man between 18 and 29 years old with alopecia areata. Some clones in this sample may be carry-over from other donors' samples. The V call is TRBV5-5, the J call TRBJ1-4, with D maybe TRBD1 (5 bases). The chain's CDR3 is CASSLLPGRGEKLFF. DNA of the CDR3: TGTGCCAGCAGCTTGTTGCCGGGAAGGGGTGAAAAACTGTTTTTT.